The 4 T cell receptor beta chains below come from one sample, sequenced in a study of T cell responses to AZD1222 COVID-19 vaccine. Profiled with immunoSEQ multiplex PCR; TCRdb holds only in-frame clones, not every one. The table has roughly 99,000 clones, around nine tenths seen once. The input for sequencing was peripheral blood, taken 28 days after the second AZD1222 dose. These receptors were taken from an adult who received the AZD1222 COVID-19 vaccine.

The rearrangement links TRBV7-9 to TRBJ2-7; maybe TRBD1 (7 bases). The length of the CDR3 is 16 residues. CDR1 is SEHNR, CDR2 FQNEAQ, per germline (reference sequence). V was cut by 4 bases and J by 3 bases, with 19 bases left in between. CDR3 bases: TGTGCCAGCAGCTCCGCGGGGACAGCGAGGGGCTACGAGCAGTACTTC. This gives the protein CASSSAGTARGYEQYF.

The V gene is TRBV11-2, the J gene TRBJ1-2, with a weak D call TRBD1 (5 bases). Germline V lookup: CDR1 SGHAT, CDR2 FQNNGV. The CDR3 totals 15 residues. Trimming took 5 bases from V and 0 from J, leaving 13 bases between them. CDR3 nucleotides: TGTGCCAGCAGCAAGCGGGACGGAACTAACTATGGCTACACCTTC. Its translation is CASSKRDGTNYGYTF.

V gene TRBV6-5 combines with J gene TRBJ1-6; 8 bases are shared with TRBD1. The CDR3 spans 13 residues. Germline V gene sequence: CDR1 MNHEY, CDR2 SVGAGI. J lost 8 bases, V lost 7 bases, and 4 bases had no gene match. CDR3 protein: CASNRGLDSPLHF. The CDR3 nucleotides are TGTGCCAGCAACAGGGGGTTGGATTCACCCCTCCACTTT.

This chain uses TRBV19 with TRBJ2-7, with 8 nucleotides matching TRBD2. Germline trimming cut 4 bases from V and 0 bases from J; bases unmatched to any gene: 8. The CDR3 covers 16 residues. From germline, CDR1 is LNHDA and CDR2 SQIVND (reference sequence). The CDR3 nucleotides read TGTGCCAGTAGTACTAAACGTAGCGGGGCCTCCTACGAGCAGTACTTC. Translated: CASSTKRSGASYEQYF.